Listed below are T cell receptor beta chains from one sample, sequenced in a study of molecular identifiers for immune sequencing clone quantification. Each CDR3 protein is one row after TCRdb ran MiXCR on the PCR reads. The data show under 600,000 distinct CDR3 sequences, about a fifth seen once. Material: naive CD8+ T cells from blood, with Jurkat cell RNA spiked in. These receptor sequences come from a human donor in good health. Some libraries in this study had Jurkat cell RNA spiked in. Both conserved end residues are trimmed from each CDR3. The size field is filled for only some rows; it gives once, few, many or a size class.

clone size: many
V gene: TRBV5-6
J gene: TRBJ2-3
CDR3 length: 10
CDR3 protein: ASSFGTRAQY

clone size: few
V gene: TRBV7-9
J gene: TRBJ2-7
CDR3 length: 10
CDR3 protein: ASSSIPGHPN

clone size: many
V gene: TRBV9
J gene: TRBJ2-2
CDR3 length: 14
CDR3 protein: ASSVGRGLSTGELF

clone size: many
V gene: TRBV12-3/TRBV12-4
J gene: TRBJ1-5
CDR3 length: 12
CDR3 protein: ASSPDGGGQPQH

clone size: NA
V gene: TRBV19
J gene: TRBJ2-3
CDR3 length: 13
CDR3 protein: ASSTMDKGGHEQY

clone size: NA
V gene: TRBV24-1
J gene: TRBJ2-2
CDR3 length: 16
CDR3 protein: ATSDLTWDRGTTGELF

clone size: few
V gene: TRBV3-1
J gene: TRBJ2-3
CDR3 length: 16
CDR3 protein: ASSQVLAGVTSTDTQY

clone size: NA
V gene: TRBV5-6
J gene: TRBJ2-7
CDR3 length: 11
CDR3 protein: ASSLPVPYEQY

clone size: many
V gene: TRBV4-3
J gene: TRBJ2-7
CDR3 length: 14
CDR3 protein: ASSRDLTGGGYEQY

clone size: many
V gene: TRBV30
J gene: TRBJ2-7
CDR3 length: 11
CDR3 protein: AWSVQISYEQY

clone size: many
V gene: TRBV7-9
J gene: TRBJ2-2
CDR3 length: 14
CDR3 protein: ASSPVRQMNTGELF

clone size: many
V gene: TRBV20-1
J gene: TRBJ2-7
CDR3 length: 11
CDR3 protein: SARREGSYEQY

clone size: few
V gene: TRBV6-5
J gene: TRBJ2-7
CDR3 length: 14
CDR3 protein: ASSYPSGTGGYEQY

clone size: NA
V gene: TRBV4-1
J gene: NA
CDR3 length: 15
CDR3 protein: ASSQGVGGTSTDTQH

clone size: many
V gene: TRBV4-3
J gene: TRBJ2-7
CDR3 length: 13
CDR3 protein: ASSQVADNSYEQY

clone size: few
V gene: TRBV14
J gene: TRBJ1-5
CDR3 length: 16
CDR3 protein: ASSQAKGSLYSNQPQH

clone size: NA
V gene: TRBV27
J gene: TRBJ2-4
CDR3 length: 13
CDR3 protein: ASSLSRGTKNIQY

clone size: NA
V gene: TRBV5-4
J gene: TRBJ1-2
CDR3 length: 16
CDR3 protein: ASSFPDDRQGENYGYT

clone size: NA
V gene: TRBV27
J gene: TRBJ1-1
CDR3 length: 11
CDR3 protein: ASRTGADTEAF

clone size: once
V gene: TRBV7-9
J gene: TRBJ1-1
CDR3 length: 13
CDR3 protein: ASGTRQGLNTEAF

clone size: NA
V gene: TRBV28
J gene: TRBJ2-3
CDR3 length: 13
CDR3 protein: ARSFEYRLPDTQY

clone size: few
V gene: TRBV4-3
J gene: TRBJ1-2
CDR3 length: 14
CDR3 protein: ASSQDGTGGSNGYT

clone size: many
V gene: TRBV28
J gene: TRBJ1-1
CDR3 length: 10
CDR3 protein: ASSQMGGEAF

clone size: few
V gene: TRBV7-6
J gene: TRBJ2-6
CDR3 length: 12
CDR3 protein: ASSATLGANVLT

clone size: NA
V gene: TRBV3-1
J gene: TRBJ2-1
CDR3 length: 15
CDR3 protein: ASSHVLAGGSYNEQF

clone size: NA
V gene: TRBV11-2
J gene: TRBJ2-1
CDR3 length: 9
CDR3 protein: ASGYGNEQF

clone size: few
V gene: TRBV6-2/TRBV6-3
J gene: TRBJ2-7
CDR3 length: 13
CDR3 protein: ASSYDAAGGYEQY

clone size: few
V gene: TRBV7-9
J gene: TRBJ2-3
CDR3 length: 13
CDR3 protein: ASSSVAGGTDTQY

clone size: NA
V gene: TRBV4-3
J gene: TRBJ1-1
CDR3 length: 12
CDR3 protein: ASSQDSGNTEAF

clone size: NA
V gene: TRBV5-5
J gene: TRBJ1-1
CDR3 length: 12
CDR3 protein: ASSLWQGGTEAF

clone size: NA
V gene: TRBV4-3
J gene: TRBJ2-1
CDR3 length: 14
CDR3 protein: ASSQDQYGGYNEQF

clone size: NA
V gene: TRBV20-1
J gene: TRBJ2-7
CDR3 length: 12
CDR3 protein: SARDPAGIYEQY

clone size: NA
V gene: TRBV29-1
J gene: TRBJ2-7
CDR3 length: 10
CDR3 protein: SAATQIYEQY

clone size: NA
V gene: TRBV2
J gene: TRBJ1-1
CDR3 length: 9
CDR3 protein: ASSPTYEAF

clone size: few
V gene: TRBV27
J gene: TRBJ2-1
CDR3 length: 14
CDR3 protein: ASSFRGQSIYNEQF

clone size: few
V gene: TRBV5-6
J gene: TRBJ2-7
CDR3 length: 13
CDR3 protein: ASSLVAANSYEQY

clone size: few
V gene: TRBV19
J gene: TRBJ2-1
CDR3 length: 12
CDR3 protein: ASTADARGNEQF

clone size: NA
V gene: TRBV13
J gene: TRBJ2-5
CDR3 length: 12
CDR3 protein: ASSPGHAIQTQY

clone size: few
V gene: TRBV27
J gene: TRBJ2-1
CDR3 length: 11
CDR3 protein: ASSFTSVNEQF

clone size: many
V gene: TRBV4-3
J gene: TRBJ2-7
CDR3 length: 13
CDR3 protein: ASSQVEGSSYEQY

clone size: many
V gene: TRBV28
J gene: TRBJ1-1
CDR3 length: 13
CDR3 protein: ASSYRGFGNTEAF

clone size: many
V gene: TRBV12-3/TRBV12-4
J gene: TRBJ2-4
CDR3 length: 11
CDR3 protein: ASSLDRNDIQY

clone size: few
V gene: TRBV6-2/TRBV6-3
J gene: TRBJ1-5
CDR3 length: 13
CDR3 protein: ASSYSTGLGQPQH

clone size: NA
V gene: TRBV6-2/TRBV6-3
J gene: TRBJ2-7
CDR3 length: 16
CDR3 protein: ASSYTGTSGGPGYEQY

clone size: many
V gene: TRBV7-9
J gene: TRBJ2-5
CDR3 length: 11
CDR3 protein: ASSGGYQETQY

clone size: NA
V gene: TRBV21-1
J gene: TRBJ2-4
CDR3 length: 14
CDR3 protein: ASSIDRGTAKNIQY

clone size: few
V gene: TRBV2
J gene: TRBJ1-5
CDR3 length: 14
CDR3 protein: ASSPTLPESNQPQH

clone size: NA
V gene: TRBV2
J gene: TRBJ1-5
CDR3 length: 13
CDR3 protein: ASRPGMQGRQPQH

clone size: NA
V gene: TRBV30
J gene: TRBJ1-4
CDR3 length: 10
CDR3 protein: AWQGTNEKLF

clone size: once
V gene: TRBV27
J gene: TRBJ2-7
CDR3 length: 13
CDR3 protein: ASSLFPGGSYEQY

clone size: few
V gene: TRBV29-1
J gene: TRBJ1-2
CDR3 length: 11
CDR3 protein: SVEGEQLYGYT

clone size: few
V gene: TRBV5-6
J gene: TRBJ2-1
CDR3 length: 13
CDR3 protein: ASSLGGLMGNEQF

clone size: few
V gene: TRBV18
J gene: TRBJ1-1
CDR3 length: 16
CDR3 protein: ASSFLSAGGERDTEAF

clone size: many
V gene: TRBV10-2
J gene: TRBJ2-7
CDR3 length: 9
CDR3 protein: ASSEGYEQY

clone size: many
V gene: TRBV4-1
J gene: TRBJ1-5
CDR3 length: 13
CDR3 protein: ASSPRGDPNQPQH

clone size: few
V gene: TRBV7-9
J gene: TRBJ2-5
CDR3 length: 11
CDR3 protein: ATGYSGGETQY

clone size: NA
V gene: TRBV5-1
J gene: TRBJ2-6
CDR3 length: 15
CDR3 protein: ASSQDRGRIGANVLT

clone size: NA
V gene: TRBV29-1
J gene: TRBJ2-1
CDR3 length: 14
CDR3 protein: SVEDGTSGQGDEQF

clone size: NA
V gene: TRBV5-1
J gene: TRBJ2-3
CDR3 length: 11
CDR3 protein: ASSLYLTDTQY

clone size: NA
V gene: TRBV6-5
J gene: TRBJ1-1
CDR3 length: 12
CDR3 protein: ASSYFTVGAEAF